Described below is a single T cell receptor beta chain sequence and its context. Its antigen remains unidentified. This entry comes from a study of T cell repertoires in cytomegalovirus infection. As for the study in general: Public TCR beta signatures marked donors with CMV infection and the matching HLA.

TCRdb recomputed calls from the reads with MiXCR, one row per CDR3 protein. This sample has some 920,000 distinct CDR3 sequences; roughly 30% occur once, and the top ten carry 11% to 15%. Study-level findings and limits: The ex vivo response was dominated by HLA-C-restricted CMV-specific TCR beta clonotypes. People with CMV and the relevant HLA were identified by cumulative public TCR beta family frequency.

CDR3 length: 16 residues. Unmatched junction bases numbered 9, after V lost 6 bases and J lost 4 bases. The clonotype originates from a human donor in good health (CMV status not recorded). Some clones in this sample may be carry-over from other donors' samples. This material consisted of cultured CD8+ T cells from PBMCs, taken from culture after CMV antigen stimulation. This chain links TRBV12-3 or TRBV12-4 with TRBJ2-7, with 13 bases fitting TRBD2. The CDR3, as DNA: TGTGCCAGCAGAACTAGCGGGGGGGCCTCTCCTTACGAGCAGTACTTC. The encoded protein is CASRTSGGASPYEQYF.